The next 10 T cell receptor beta chains were all read from a single sample in a study of T cell responses to AZD1222 COVID-19 vaccine (dated by TCRdb to the early 2020s). According to the study, the label for this sample's time point signals: about 28 days (+/-7) after the second vaccine dose. Library generation was performed with the immunoSEQ multiplex PCR assay. TCRdb stores this immuneACCESS table with in-frame sequences only. Part of the clones is absent; in the studies checked, under half of the shortfall reflects unresolved V genes, and no reason is known for the rest. Present in this sample are some 150,000 clones, about 93% of which were seen just once. The ten top clones hold under 4% of the sample. Specimen: peripheral blood, collected 28 days after the second AZD1222 dose. The source is an adult who received the AZD1222 COVID-19 vaccine.

The chain carries TRBV27 and TRBJ2-7, with 10 bases aligning to TRBD1. The CDR3 consists of 13 residues. Trimming at V came to 6 bases and at J to 6 bases, leaving 5 bases not matched to a gene. Germline V gene sequence: CDR1 MNHEY, CDR2 SMNVEV (reference sequence). The DNA of the CDR3 is TGTGCCAGCAGCCCGGGACAGGGGCTCGAGCAGTACTTC. Translating gives CASSPGQGLEQYF.

V is TRBV27 and J is TRBJ2-2, with D possibly being TRBD2 (6 bases). Germline V gene data show CDR1 as MNHEY and CDR2 as SMNVEV (reference sequence). V was shortened by 0 bases and J by 4 bases, with 12 bases between the two germline ends. The CDR3 is 16 residues long. CDR3 DNA sequence: TGTGCCAGCAGTTTATCGGGAGGCGTAACCACCGGGGAGCTGTTTTTT. It yields the protein CASSLSGGVTTGELFF.

This chain uses TRBV18 with TRBJ1-2; D possibly corresponds to TRBD1 (5 bases). V was trimmed by 3 bases and J by 0 bases, leaving 8 bases between them. CDR3 length: 14 residues. Germline-derived CDR1 and CDR2 are KGHSH and LQKENI. This CDR3 reads CASSPTGANYGYTF. CDR3 sequence (DNA): TGTGCCAGCTCACCTACGGGGGCTAACTATGGCTACACCTTC.

The chain has TRBV15 and TRBJ2-7; 11 nucleotides align to TRBD2. The CDR3 is 14 amino acids. The V gene's germline CDR1 is LNHNV and CDR2 YYDKDF (reference sequence). V shed 8 bases and J 7 bases; nucleotides not matched to a gene: 10. The chain's CDR3 is CATAIAGGPGEQYF. The CDR3 DNA is TGTGCCACCGCCATAGCGGGAGGGCCTGGAGAGCAGTACTTC.

The V and J genes are TRBV5-1 and TRBJ2-2, with TRBD2 as a possible D gene (5 bases). V shed 0 bases and J shed 4 bases, with 7 bases lying between them. The germline V gene has CDR1 SGHRS and CDR2 YFSETQ. The CDR3 spans 14 residues. The CDR3: CASSLARGTGELFF. The CDR3 DNA is TGCGCCAGCAGCTTGGCCCGGGGCACCGGGGAGCTGTTTTTT.

This clone came up once. The chain employs TRBV5-4 and TRBJ1-6; D may be TRBD1 (6 bases). Trimming stripped 4 bases from V and 0 bases from J, with 14 bases between. The CDR3 is 17 amino acids. CDR1 is SGHNT, CDR2 YYREEE, per germline (reference sequence). The CDR3 DNA sequence: TGTGCCAGCAGCCCGGGGGCGGGGAGCTCCTATAATTCACCCCTCCACTTT. It specifies CASSPGAGSSYNSPLHF.

This clone was found a few times. This chain uses TRBV6-5 with TRBJ1-1; D is unclear. The CDR3 contains 10 residues. Trimming cost V 8 bases and J 3 bases, with 4 bases left between them. Germline V CDR1 and CDR2: MNHEY, SVGAGI. This chain's CDR3 is CASWDTEAFF. The DNA for the CDR3 is TGTGCCAGCTGGGACACTGAAGCTTTCTTT.

This chain joins TRBV4-2 and TRBJ2-7, with D uncertain. There are 13 residues in the CDR3. Germline V lookup: CDR1 LGHNA, CDR2 YNFKEQ. V was trimmed by 0 bases and J by 3 bases, leaving 6 bases between them. CDR3 protein: CASSQEALYEQYF. CDR3 nucleotides: TGTGCCAGCAGCCAAGAAGCCCTCTACGAGCAGTACTTC.

The gene calls are TRBV11-2 and TRBJ2-1; 12 bases match TRBD2. Germline loops: CDR1 SGHAT, CDR2 FQNNGV. Trimming cost V 7 bases and J 4 bases; bases outside gene matches: 5. The CDR3 is made up of 15 amino acids. CDR3 residues: CASTMTSGSYNEQFF. The CDR3, as DNA: TGTGCCAGCACCATGACTAGCGGGAGTTACAATGAGCAGTTCTTC.

This chain joins TRBV30 and TRBJ2-3, with 11 bases matching TRBD2. The length of the CDR3 is 16 residues. J was trimmed by 2 bases and V by 0 bases; bases with no gene match: 4. Germline V gives CDR1 GTSNPN, CDR2 SVGIG (reference sequence). DNA for the CDR3: TGTGCCTGGAGTGTTAGCGGGAGGGCACTCACAGATACGCAGTATTTT. This encodes CAWSVSGRALTDTQYF.